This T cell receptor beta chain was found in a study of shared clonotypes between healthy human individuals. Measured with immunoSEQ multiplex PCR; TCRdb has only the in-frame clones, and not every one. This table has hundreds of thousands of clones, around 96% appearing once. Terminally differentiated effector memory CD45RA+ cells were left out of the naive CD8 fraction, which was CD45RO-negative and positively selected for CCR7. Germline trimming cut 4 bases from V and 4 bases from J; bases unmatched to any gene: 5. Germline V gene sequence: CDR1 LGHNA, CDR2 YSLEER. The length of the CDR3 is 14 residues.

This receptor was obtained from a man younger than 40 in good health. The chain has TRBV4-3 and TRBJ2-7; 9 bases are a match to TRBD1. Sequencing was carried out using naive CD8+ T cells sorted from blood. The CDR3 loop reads CASSRGQGRYEQYF. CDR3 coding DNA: TGCGCCAGCAGCCGCGGACAGGGGAGGTACGAGCAGTACTTC.